Reported below is one TCR beta chain. These data belong to a study of blood T cell repertoires in COVID-19. At the level of the study: In each case, the material was cDNA or gDNA derived from T cells, B-cell-depleted T cells, or PBMCs.

Authors' analysis steps: Estimation of nucleated cell counts was performed using reference gene primer amplification. The assay was immunoSEQ multiplex PCR, and TCRdb's table has in-frame clones only and misses some. V, J and clone size were drawn from that table, and D and trimming were deduced from the DNA. The sample contains some 140,000 clones, roughly 90% of which appear only once. This CDR3 region has 15 residues. Trimming at V came to 5 bases and at J to 1 base, leaving 4 bases not matched to a gene. The germline V gene encodes CDR1 MDHEN and CDR2 SYDVKM. J is TRBJ2-7 and V is TRBV28; 11 bases match TRBD2. The sequence came from a man in his 70s with active COVID-19. The sequenced material came from peripheral blood. The CDR3 nucleotides read TGTGCCAGCAGTATCGGGACTAGCGGTTCCTACGAGCAGTACTTC. It encodes CASSIGTSGSYEQYF.